The clone carrying this T cell receptor (beta chain) appeared a single time. Its antigen remains unknown. The V gene's germline CDR1 is LNHNV and CDR2 YYDKDF (reference sequence). Trimming cost V 5 bases and J 0 bases; bases outside gene matches: 5. The length of the CDR3 is 16 residues. TCRdb independently ran MiXCR on the 5' RACE reads; one entry per CDR3 protein. The data hold about 540,000 distinct CDR3 sequences, with 12% observed a single time. The data are from a study of CD8 T cells in ankylosing spondylitis. Study-wide results and caveats: One TCR beta motif, made up of eight highly homologous variants, appeared characteristic of ankylosing spondylitis blood.

The TCR sequence derives from a male donor with ankylosing spondylitis. The sequencing input was blood, either unsorted or a sorted T cell fraction (not recorded which). The chain carries TRBV15 and TRBJ2-1; 9 bases match TRBD2. Written as DNA, the CDR3 is TGTGCCACCAGCTTTGGAGCGGGAGGCTCCTACAATGAGCAGTTCTTC. It is translated as CATSFGAGGSYNEQFF.